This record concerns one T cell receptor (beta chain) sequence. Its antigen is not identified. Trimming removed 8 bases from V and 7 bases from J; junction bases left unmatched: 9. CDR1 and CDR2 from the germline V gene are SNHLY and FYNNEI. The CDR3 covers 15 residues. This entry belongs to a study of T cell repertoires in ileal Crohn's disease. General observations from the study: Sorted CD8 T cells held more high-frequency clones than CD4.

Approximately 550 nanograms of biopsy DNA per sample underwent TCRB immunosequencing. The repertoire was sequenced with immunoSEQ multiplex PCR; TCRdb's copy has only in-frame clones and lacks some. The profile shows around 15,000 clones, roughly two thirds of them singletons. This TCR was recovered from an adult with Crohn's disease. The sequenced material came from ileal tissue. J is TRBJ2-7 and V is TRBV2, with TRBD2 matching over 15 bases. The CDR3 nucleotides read TGTGCCAGCCGCCTCGGACTAGCGGGGGGGGGTGAGCAGTACTTC. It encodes CASRLGLAGGGEQYF.